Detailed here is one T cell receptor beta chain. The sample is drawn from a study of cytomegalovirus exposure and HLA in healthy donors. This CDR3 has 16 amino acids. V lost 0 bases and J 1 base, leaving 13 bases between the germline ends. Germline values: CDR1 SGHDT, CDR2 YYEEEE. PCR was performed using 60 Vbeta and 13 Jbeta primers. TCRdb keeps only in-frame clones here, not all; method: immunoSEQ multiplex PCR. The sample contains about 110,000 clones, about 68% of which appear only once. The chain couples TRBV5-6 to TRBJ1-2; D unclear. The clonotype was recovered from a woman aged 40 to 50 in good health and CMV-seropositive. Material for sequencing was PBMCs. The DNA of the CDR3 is TGTGCCAGCAGCTTGGAGCCCTCGAGGGTTAACTATGGCTACACCTTC. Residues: CASSLEPSRVNYGYTF.